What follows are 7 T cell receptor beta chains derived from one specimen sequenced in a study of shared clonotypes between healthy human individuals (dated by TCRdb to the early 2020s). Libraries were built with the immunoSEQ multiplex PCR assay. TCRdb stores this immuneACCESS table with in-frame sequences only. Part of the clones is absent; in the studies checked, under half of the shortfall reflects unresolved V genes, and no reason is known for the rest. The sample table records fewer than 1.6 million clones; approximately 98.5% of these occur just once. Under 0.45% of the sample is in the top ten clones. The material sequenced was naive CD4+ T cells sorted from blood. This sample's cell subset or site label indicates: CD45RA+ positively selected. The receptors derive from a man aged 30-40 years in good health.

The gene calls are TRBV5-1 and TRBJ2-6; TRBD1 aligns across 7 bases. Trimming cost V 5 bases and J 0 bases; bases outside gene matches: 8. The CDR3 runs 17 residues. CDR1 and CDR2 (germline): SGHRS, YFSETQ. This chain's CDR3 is CASSQPGQSSGANVLTF. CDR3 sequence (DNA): TGCGCCAGCAGTCAACCGGGACAGAGCTCTGGGGCCAACGTCCTGACTTTC.

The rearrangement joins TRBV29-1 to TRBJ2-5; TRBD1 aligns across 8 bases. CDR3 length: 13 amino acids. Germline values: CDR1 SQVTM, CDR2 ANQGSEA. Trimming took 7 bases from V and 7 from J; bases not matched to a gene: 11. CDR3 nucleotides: TGCAGCGAAAGGACAGGGCCAAGTGCGACCCAGTACTTC. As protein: CSERTGPSATQYF. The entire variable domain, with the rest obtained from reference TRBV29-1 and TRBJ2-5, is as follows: SAVISQKPSRDICQRGTSLTIQCQVDSQVTMMFWYRQQPGQSLTLIATANQGSEATYESGFVIDKFPISRPNLTFSTLTVSNMSPEDSSIYLCSERTGPSATQYFGPGTRLLVL.

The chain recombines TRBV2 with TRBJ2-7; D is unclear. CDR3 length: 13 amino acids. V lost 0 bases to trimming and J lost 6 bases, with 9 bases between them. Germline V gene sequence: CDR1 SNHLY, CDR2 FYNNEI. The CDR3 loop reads CASSEARPGEQYF. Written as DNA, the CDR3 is TGTGCCAGCAGTGAAGCGCGGCCCGGCGAGCAGTACTTC.

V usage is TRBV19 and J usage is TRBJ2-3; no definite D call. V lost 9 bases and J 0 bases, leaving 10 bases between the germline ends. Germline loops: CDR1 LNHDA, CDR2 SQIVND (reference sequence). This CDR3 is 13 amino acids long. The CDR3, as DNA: TGTGCCAGCAAACAAAGTAGCACAGATACGCAGTATTTT. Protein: CASKQSSTDTQYF. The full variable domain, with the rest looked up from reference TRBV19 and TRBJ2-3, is DGGITQSPKYLFRKEGQNVTLSCEQNLNHDAMYWYRQDPGQGLRLIYYSQIVNDFQKGDIAEGYSVSREKKESFPLTVTSAQKNPTAFYLCASKQSSTDTQYFGPGTRLTVL.

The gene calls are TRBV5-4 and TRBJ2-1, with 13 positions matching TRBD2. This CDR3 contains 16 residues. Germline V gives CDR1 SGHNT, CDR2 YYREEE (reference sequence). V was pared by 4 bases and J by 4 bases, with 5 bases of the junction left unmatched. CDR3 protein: CASSTGTSGAYNEQFF. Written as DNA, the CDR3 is TGTGCCAGCAGCACGGGGACTAGCGGGGCTTACAATGAGCAGTTCTTC.

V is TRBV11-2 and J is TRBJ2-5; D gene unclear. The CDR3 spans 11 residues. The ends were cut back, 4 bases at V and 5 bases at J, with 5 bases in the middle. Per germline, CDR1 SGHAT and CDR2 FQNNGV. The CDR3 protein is CASSSVETQYF. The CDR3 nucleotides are TGTGCCAGCAGCTCAGTTGAGACCCAGTACTTC.

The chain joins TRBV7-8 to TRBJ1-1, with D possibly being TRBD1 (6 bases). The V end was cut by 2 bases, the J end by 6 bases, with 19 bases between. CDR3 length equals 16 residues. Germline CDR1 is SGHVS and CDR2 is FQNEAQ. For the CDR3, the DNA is TGTGCCAGCAGCTTACGGGGGCAGGTCGCAGCGGCTGAAGCTTTCTTT. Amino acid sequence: CASSLRGQVAAAEAFF.